This paragraph reports one TCR beta chain. Its antigen is unknown. This sample was taken from a study of beta chain features in type 1 diabetes. Across the whole study: Sorted cells, approximately 100,000,000 in number, were examined across all samples.

By way of CD45RO/CCR7/CD25/CD127/CD95/CD27, the CD4+ regulatory, stem cell-like memory, central memory and naive cells were sorted. Purity (above 95%) was reached by all sorted populations. Study conclusions and caveats: TCRB CDR3s were moderately but significantly shorter in Type 1 diabetes patients in all four CD4+ subsets. Possible PCR preference for shorter templates applied equally to patients and controls.

CDR1 and CDR2 (germline): SGHVS, FQNEAQ. CDR3 length: 15 amino acids. V lost 0 bases and J lost 0, with 8 bases in between. The isolated RNA, all of it, was reverse transcribed, so expressed TCRB transcripts were what got sequenced. Sequencing used immunoSEQ multiplex PCR; TCRdb keeps in-frame clones, though not all of them. Here the sample spans 150,000 to 200,000 clones, roughly 7.1% being singletons. This TCR was recovered from a woman in her 40s with type 1 diabetes. The chain joins TRBV7-8 to TRBJ1-1; tentative D call: TRBD1 (6 bases). The sample taken for sequencing was central memory CD4+ T cells from blood. The CDR3 is CASSLAGTMNTEAFF. The CDR3 DNA is TGTGCCAGCAGCTTAGCAGGGACAATGAACACTGAAGCTTTCTTT.